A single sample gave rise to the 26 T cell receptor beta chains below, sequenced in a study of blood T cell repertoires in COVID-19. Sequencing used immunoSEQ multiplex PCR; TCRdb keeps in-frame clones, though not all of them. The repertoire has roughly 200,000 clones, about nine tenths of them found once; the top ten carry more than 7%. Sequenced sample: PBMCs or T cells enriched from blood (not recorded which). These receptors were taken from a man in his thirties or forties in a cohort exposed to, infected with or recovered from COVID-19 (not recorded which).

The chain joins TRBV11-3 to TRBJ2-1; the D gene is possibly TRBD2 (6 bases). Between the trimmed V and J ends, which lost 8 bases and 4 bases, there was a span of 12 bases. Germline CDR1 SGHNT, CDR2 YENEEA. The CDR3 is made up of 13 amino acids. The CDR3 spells CASAQAGYNEQFF. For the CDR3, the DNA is TGTGCCAGCGCGCAGGCGGGGTACAATGAGCAGTTCTTC. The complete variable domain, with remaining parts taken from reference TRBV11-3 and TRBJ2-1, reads EAGVVQSPRYKIIEKKQPVAFWCNPISGHNTLYWYLQNLGQGPELLIRYENEEAVDDSQLPKDRFSAERLKGVDSTLKIQPAELGDSAVYLCASAQAGYNEQFFGPGTRLTVL.

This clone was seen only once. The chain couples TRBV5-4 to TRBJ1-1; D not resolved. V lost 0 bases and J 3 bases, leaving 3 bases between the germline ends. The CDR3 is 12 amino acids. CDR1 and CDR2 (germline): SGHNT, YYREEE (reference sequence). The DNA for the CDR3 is TGTGCCAGCAGCTTGGCCGACACTGAAGCTTTCTTT. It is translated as CASSLADTEAFF.

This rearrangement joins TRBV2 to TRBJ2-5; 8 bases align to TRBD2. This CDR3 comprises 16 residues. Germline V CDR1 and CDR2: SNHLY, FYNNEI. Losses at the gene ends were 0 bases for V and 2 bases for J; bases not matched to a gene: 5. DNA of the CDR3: TGTGCCAGCAGTGAAGCGCCTAGCGGGCCTCAAGAGACCCAGTACTTC. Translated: CASSEAPSGPQETQYF.

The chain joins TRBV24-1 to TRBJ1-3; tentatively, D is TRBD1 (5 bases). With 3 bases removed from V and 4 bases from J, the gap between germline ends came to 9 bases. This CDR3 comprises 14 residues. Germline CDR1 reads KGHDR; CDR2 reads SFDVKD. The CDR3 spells CATSDPGGGNTIYF. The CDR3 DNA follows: TGTGCCACCAGTGATCCGGGGGGGGGAAACACCATATATTTT.

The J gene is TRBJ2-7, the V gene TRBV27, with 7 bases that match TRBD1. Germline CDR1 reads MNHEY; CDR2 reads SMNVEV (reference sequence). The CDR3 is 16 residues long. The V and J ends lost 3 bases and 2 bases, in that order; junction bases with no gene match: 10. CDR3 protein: CASSFGAGGKTYEQYF. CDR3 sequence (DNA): TGTGCCAGCAGTTTCGGGGCAGGGGGTAAAACCTACGAGCAGTACTTC.

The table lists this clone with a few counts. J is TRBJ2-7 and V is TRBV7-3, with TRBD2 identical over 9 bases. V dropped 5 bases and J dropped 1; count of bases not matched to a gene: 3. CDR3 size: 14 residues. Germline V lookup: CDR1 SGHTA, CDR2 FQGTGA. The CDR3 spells CASSALAGSYEQYF. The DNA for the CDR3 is TGTGCCAGCAGCGCTCTAGCGGGGTCCTACGAGCAGTACTTC.

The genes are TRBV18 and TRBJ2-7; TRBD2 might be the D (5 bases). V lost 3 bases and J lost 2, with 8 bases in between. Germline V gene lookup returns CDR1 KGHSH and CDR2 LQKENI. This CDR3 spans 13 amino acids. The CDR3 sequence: CASSPRDAYEQYF. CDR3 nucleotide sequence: TGTGCCAGCTCACCCCGGGATGCCTACGAGCAGTACTTC.

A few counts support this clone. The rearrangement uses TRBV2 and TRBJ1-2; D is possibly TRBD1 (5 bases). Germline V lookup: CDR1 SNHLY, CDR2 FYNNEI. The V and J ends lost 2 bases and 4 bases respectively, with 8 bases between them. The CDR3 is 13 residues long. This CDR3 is CASSESGGYGYTF. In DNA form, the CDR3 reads TGTGCCAGCAGTGAATCGGGGGGCTATGGCTACACCTTC. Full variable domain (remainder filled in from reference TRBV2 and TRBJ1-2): EPEVTQTPSHQVTQMGQEVILRCVPISNHLYFYWYRQILGQKVEFLVSFYNNEISEKSEIFDDQFSVERPDGSNFTLKIRSTKLEDSAMYFCASSESGGYGYTFGSGTRLTVV.

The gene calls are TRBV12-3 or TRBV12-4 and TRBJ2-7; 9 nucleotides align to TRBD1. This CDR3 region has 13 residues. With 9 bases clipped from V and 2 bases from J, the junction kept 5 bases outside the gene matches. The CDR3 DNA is TGTGCCAGTTCCGGGACAGGGACCTACGAGCAGTACTTC. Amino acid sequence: CASSGTGTYEQYF.

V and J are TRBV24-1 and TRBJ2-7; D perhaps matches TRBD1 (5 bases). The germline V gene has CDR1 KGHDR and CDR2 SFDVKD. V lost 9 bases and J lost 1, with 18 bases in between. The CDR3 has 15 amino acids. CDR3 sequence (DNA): TGTGCCACCCAGGGAAGGGGCCCTTTTTCCTACGAGCAGTACTTC. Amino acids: CATQGRGPFSYEQYF.

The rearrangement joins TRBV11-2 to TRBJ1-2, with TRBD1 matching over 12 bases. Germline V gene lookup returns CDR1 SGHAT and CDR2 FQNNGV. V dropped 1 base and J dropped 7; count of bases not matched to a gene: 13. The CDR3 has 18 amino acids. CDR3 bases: TGTGCCAGCAGCTTAGTGTACCGGGACAGGGGGCGGAATGCTGGCTACACCTTC. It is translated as CASSLVYRDRGRNAGYTF.

CDR3 protein: CASSLSGFGTGGINTEAFF. Here the CDR3 DNA reads TGTGCCAGCAGTTTATCTGGTTTCGGGACAGGGGGTATCAACACTGAAGCTTTCTTT. The chain combines TRBV27 with TRBJ1-1; TRBD1 aligns across 11 bases. The CDR3 has 19 residues. Germline V gene data show CDR1 as MNHEY and CDR2 as SMNVEV (reference sequence). V shed 0 bases and J 2 bases; nucleotides not matched to a gene: 11.

CDR3 nucleotide sequence: TGTGCCAGCAGCCCTAGGTCGGGAAGAACTAGCACAGATACGCAGTATTTT. Its translation is CASSPRSGRTSTDTQYF. This chain connects TRBV7-8 to TRBJ2-3; perhaps TRBD2 as D (5 bases). Germline lookup yields CDR1 SGHVS and CDR2 FQNEAQ. Trimming took off 5 bases at V and 0 bases at J, with 18 bases between the two ends. CDR3 length: 17 amino acids.

The CDR3 coding sequence is TGTGCCAGCAGTGAGTACAGGACGAGCTCCTACAATGAGCAGTTCTTC. Protein product: CASSEYRTSSYNEQFF. This rearrangement joins TRBV6-1 to TRBJ2-1; tentatively, D is TRBD1 (5 bases). Trimming took 3 bases from V and 0 from J, leaving 12 bases between them. This CDR3 contains 16 residues. The germline V gene encodes CDR1 MNHNS and CDR2 SASEGT.

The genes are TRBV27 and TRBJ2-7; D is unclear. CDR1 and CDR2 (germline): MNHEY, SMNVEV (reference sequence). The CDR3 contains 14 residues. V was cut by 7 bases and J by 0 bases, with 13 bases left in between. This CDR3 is CASTQARGSYEQYF. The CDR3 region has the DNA TGTGCCAGCACACAAGCGCGTGGCTCCTACGAGCAGTACTTC.

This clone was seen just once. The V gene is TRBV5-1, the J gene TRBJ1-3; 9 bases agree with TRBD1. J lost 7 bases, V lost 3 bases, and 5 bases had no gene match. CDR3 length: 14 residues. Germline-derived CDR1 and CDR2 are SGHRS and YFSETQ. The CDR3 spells CASSSTGGRNTIYF. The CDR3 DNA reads TGCGCCAGCAGCTCCACAGGGGGCCGGAACACCATATATTTT.

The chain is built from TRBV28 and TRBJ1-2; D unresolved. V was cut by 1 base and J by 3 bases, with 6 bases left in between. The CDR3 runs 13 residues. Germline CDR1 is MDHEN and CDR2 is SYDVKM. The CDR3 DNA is TGTGCCAGCAGTTTATTAACAGACTATGGCTACACCTTC. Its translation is CASSLLTDYGYTF.

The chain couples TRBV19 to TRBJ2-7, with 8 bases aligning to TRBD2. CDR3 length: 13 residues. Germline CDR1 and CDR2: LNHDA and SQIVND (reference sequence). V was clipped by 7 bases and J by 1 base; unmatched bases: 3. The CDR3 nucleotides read TGTGCCAGTAAGCAGCGGGGGTCCTACGAGCAGTACTTC. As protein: CASKQRGSYEQYF.

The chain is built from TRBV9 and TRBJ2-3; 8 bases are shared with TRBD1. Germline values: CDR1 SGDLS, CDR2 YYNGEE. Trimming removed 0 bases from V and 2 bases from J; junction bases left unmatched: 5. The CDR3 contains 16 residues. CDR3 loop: CASSVAGGAHTDTQYF. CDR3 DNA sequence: TGTGCCAGCAGCGTAGCAGGGGGCGCCCACACAGATACGCAGTATTTT.

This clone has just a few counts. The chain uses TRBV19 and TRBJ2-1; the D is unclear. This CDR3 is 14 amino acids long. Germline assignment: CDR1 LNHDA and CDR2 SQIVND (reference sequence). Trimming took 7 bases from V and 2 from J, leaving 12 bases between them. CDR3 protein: CASTPTITYNEQFF. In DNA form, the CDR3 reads TGTGCCAGTACCCCTACTATCACCTACAATGAGCAGTTCTTC.

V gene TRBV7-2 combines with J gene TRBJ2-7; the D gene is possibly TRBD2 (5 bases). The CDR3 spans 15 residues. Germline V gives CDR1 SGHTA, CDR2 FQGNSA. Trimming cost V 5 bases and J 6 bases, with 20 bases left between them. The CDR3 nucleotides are TGTGCCAGCAGCCCCCGGGGTAAGGGTAGGCCCGAGCAGTACTTC. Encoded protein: CASSPRGKGRPEQYF. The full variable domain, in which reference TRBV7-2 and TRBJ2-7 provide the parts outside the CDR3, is GAGVSQSPSNKVTEKGKDVELRCDPISGHTALYWYRQSLGQGLEFLIYFQGNSAPDKSGLPSDRFSAERTGGSVSTLTIQRTQQEDSAVYLCASSPRGKGRPEQYFGPGTRLTVT.

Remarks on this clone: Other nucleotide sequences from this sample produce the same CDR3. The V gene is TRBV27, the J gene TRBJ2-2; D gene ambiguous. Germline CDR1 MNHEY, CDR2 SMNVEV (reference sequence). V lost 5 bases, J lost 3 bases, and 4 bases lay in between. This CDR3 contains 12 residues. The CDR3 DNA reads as TGTGCCAGCAGTCCATACACCGGGGAGCTGTTTTTT. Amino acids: CASSPYTGELFF.

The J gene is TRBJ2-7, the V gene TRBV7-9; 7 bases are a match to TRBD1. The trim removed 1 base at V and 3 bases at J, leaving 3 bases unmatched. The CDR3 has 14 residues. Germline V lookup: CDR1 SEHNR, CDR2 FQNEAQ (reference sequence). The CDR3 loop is CASSLGQGVYEQYF. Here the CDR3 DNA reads TGTGCCAGCAGCTTAGGGCAGGGGGTCTACGAGCAGTACTTC.

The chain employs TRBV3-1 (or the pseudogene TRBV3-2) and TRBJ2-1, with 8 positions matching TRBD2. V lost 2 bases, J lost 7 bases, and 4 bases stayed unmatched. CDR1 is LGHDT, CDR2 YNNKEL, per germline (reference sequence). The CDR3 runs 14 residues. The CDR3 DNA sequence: TGTGCCAGCAGCCAATTGGGACTAGGAAATGAGCAGTTCTTC. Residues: CASSQLGLGNEQFF.

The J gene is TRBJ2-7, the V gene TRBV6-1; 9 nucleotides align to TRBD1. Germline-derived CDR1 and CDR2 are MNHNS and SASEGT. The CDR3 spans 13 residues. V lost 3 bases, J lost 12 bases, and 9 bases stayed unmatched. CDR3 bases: TGTGCCAGCAGTGACCCCGGGACAGGGACTGGGTACTTC. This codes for CASSDPGTGTGYF.

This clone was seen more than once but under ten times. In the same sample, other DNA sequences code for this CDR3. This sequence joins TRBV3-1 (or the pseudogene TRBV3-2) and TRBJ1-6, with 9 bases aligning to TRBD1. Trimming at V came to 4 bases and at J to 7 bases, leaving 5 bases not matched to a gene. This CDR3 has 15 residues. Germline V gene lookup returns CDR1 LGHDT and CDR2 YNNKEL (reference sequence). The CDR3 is CASSPGQGGNSPLHF. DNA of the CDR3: TGTGCCAGCAGCCCGGGACAGGGAGGGAATTCACCCCTCCACTTT.